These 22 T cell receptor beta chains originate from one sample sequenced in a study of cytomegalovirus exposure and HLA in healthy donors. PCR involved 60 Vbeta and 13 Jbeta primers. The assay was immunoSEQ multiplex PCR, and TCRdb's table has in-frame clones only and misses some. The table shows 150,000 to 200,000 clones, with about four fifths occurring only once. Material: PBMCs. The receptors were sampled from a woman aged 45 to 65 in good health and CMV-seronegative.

CDR3 amino acids: CASSRGGHEQYF. The CDR3 nucleotides are TGTGCCAGCAGTAGGGGGGGGCACGAGCAGTACTTC. This chain connects TRBV6-1 to TRBJ2-7, with D possibly being TRBD2 (7 bases). The V end was cut by 5 bases, the J end by 5 bases, with 10 bases between. Germline CDR1 reads MNHNS; CDR2 reads SASEGT. The CDR3 is 12 amino acids.

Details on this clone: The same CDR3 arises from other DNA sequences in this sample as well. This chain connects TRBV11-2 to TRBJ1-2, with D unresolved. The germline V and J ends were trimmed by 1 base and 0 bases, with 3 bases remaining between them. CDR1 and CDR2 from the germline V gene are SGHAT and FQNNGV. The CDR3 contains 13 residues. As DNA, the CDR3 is TGTGCCAGCAGCTTAGCCGCTAACTATGGCTACACCTTC. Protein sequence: CASSLAANYGYTF.

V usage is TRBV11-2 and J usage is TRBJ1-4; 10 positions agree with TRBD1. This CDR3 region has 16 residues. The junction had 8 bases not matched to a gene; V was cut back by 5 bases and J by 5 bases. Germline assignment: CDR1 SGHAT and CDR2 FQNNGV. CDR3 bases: TGTGCCAGCAGCCCCGACAGGGGGCGAAGGAATGAAAAACTGTTTTTT. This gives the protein CASSPDRGRRNEKLFF.

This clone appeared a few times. CDR3 bases: TGTGCCAGCAGCGTAGATCGGGCGGGCAGACCCCTCCACTTT. Amino acid sequence: CASSVDRAGRPLHF. This chain uses TRBV9 with TRBJ1-6; D not certain. CDR1 and CDR2 (germline): SGDLS, YYNGEE. The CDR3 totals 14 residues. V was trimmed by 0 bases and J by 12 bases, leaving 13 bases between them.

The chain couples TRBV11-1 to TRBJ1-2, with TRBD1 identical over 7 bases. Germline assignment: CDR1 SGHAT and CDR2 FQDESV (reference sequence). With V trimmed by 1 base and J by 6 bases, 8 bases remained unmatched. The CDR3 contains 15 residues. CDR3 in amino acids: CASSLDRGTVDGYTF. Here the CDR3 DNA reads TGTGCCAGCAGCTTAGACAGGGGCACCGTCGATGGCTACACCTTC.

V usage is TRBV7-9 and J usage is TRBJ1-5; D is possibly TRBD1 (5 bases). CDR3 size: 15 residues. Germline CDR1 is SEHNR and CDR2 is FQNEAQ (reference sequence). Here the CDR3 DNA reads TGTTCCGGCAGCTTAGCTAGGGGTAGCAATCAGCCCCAGCATTTT. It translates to CSGSLARGSNQPQHF.

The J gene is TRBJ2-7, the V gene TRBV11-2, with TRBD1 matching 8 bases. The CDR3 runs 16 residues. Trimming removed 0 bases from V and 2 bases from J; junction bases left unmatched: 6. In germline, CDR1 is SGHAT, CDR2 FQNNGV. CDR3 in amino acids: CASSLDSGTGTYEQYF. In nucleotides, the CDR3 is TGTGCCAGCAGCTTAGATAGTGGGACAGGCACCTACGAGCAGTACTTC.

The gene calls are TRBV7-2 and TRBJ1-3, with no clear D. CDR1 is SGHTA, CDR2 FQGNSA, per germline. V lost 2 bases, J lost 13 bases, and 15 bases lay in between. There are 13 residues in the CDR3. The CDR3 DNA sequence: TGTGCCAGCAGCTTAATGGTGTCTCCCACTATATATTTT. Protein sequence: CASSLMVSPTIYF.

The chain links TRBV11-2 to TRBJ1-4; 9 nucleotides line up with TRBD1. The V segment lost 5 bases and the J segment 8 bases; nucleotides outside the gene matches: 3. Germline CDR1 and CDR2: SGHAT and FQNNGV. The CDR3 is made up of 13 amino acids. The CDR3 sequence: CASSPGQGEKLFF. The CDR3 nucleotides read TGTGCCAGCAGCCCGGGACAGGGAGAAAAACTGTTTTTT.

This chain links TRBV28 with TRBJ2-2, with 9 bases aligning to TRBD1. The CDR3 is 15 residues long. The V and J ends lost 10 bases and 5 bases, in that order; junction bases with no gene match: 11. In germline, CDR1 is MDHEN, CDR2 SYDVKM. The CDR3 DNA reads TGTGCCACCTTAAGGGGGACAGGGACTACCGGGGAGCTGTTTTTT. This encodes CATLRGTGTTGELFF.

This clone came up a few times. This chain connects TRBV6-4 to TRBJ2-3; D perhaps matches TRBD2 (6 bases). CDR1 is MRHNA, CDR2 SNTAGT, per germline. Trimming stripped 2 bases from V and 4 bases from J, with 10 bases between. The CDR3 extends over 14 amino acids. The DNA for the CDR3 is TGTGCCAGCAGTGACGGGGGGAATCCAGATACGCAGTATTTT. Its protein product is CASSDGGNPDTQYF.

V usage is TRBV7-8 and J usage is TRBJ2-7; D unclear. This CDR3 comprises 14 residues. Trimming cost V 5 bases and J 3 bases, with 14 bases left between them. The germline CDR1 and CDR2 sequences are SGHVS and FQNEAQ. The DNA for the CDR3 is TGTGCCAGCAGCCTTCAGGCAATGAACTACGAGCAGTACTTC. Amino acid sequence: CASSLQAMNYEQYF.

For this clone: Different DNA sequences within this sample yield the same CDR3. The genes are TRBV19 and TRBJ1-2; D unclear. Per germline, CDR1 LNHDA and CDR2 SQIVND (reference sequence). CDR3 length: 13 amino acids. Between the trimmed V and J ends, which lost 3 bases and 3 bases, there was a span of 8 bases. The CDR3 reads CASSMEGDYGYTF. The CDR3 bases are TGTGCCAGTAGTATGGAGGGTGACTATGGCTACACCTTC. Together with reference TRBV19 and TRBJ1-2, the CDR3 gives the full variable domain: DGGITQSPKYLFRKEGQNVTLSCEQNLNHDAMYWYRQDPGQGLRLIYYSQIVNDFQKGDIAEGYSVSREKKESFPLTVTSAQKNPTAFYLCASSMEGDYGYTFGSGTRLTVV.

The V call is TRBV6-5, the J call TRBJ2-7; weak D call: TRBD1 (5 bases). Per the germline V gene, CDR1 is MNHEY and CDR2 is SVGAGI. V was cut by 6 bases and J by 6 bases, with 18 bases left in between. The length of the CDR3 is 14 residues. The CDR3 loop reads CASSRNPDMGEQYF. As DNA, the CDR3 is TGTGCCAGCAGCCGAAACCCGGACATGGGCGAGCAGTACTTC.

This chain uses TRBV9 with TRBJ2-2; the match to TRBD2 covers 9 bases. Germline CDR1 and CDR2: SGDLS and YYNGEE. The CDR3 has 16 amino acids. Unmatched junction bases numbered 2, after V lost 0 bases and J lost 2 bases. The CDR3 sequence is CASSVERGANTGELFF. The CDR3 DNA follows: TGTGCCAGCAGCGTAGAGCGGGGGGCCAACACCGGGGAGCTGTTTTTT.

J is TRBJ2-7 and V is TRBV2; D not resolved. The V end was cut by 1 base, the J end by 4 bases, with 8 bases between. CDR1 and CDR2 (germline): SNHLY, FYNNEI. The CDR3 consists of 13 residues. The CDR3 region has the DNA TGTGCCAGCAGTGAAGACAGAAATTACGAGCAGTACTTC. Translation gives CASSEDRNYEQYF.

For the CDR3, the DNA is TGTGCCAGTAGTATTTGGGCTGGGGGCGACACCGGGGAGCTGTTTTTT. Translation: CASSIWAGGDTGELFF. The chain couples TRBV19 to TRBJ2-2, with D possibly TRBD1 on 6 matching bases. The CDR3 is 16 residues long. Germline V gene data show CDR1 as LNHDA and CDR2 as SQIVND (reference sequence). Trimming took 3 bases from V and 3 from J, leaving 14 bases between them. Complete variable domain (other parts from reference TRBV19 and TRBJ2-2): DGGITQSPKYLFRKEGQNVTLSCEQNLNHDAMYWYRQDPGQGLRLIYYSQIVNDFQKGDIAEGYSVSREKKESFPLTVTSAQKNPTAFYLCASSIWAGGDTGELFFGEGSRLTVL.

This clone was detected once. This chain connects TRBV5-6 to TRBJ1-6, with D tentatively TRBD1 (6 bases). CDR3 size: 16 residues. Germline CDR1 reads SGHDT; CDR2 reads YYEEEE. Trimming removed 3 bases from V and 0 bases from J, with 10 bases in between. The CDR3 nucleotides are TGTGCCAGCAGCTGGGGACAAAGCTCCTATAATTCACCCCTCCACTTT. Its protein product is CASSWGQSSYNSPLHF.

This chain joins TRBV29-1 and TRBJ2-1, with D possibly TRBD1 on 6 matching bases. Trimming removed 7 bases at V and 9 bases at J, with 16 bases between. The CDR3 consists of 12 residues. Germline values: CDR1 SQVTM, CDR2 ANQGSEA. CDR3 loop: CSAGGWAVEQFF. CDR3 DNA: TGCAGCGCTGGGGGCTGGGCGGTTGAGCAGTTCTTC.

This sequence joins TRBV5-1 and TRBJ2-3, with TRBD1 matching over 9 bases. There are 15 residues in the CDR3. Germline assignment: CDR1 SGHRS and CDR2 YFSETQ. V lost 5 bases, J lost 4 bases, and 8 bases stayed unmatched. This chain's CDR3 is CASSSGTGTADTQYF. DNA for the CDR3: TGCGCCAGCAGTTCCGGGACAGGGACGGCAGATACGCAGTATTTT.

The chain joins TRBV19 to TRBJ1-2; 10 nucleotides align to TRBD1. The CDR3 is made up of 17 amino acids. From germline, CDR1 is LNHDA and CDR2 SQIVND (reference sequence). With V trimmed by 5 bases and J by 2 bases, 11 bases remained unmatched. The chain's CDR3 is CASSQTRDRGRNYGYTF. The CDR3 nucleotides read TGTGCCAGTAGTCAAACCCGGGACAGGGGCCGGAACTATGGCTACACCTTC.

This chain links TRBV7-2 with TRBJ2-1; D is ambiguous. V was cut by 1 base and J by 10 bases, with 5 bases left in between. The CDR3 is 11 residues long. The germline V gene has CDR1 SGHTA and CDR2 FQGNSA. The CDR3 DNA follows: TGTGCCAGCAGCTTAGAGAGGGAGCAGTTCTTC. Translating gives CASSLEREQFF.